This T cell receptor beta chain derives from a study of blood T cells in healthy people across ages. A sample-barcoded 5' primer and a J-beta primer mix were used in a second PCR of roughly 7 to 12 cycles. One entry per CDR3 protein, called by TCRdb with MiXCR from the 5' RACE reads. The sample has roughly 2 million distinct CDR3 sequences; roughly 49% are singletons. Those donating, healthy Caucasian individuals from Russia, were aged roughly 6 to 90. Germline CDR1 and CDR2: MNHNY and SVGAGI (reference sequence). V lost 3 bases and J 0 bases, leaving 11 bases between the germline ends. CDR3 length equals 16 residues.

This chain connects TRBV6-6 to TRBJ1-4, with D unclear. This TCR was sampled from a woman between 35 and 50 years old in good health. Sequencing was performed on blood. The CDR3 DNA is TGTGCCAGCAGTTATCCCGGGCCTCCAACTAATGAAAAACTGTTTTTT. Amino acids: CASSYPGPPTNEKLFF.